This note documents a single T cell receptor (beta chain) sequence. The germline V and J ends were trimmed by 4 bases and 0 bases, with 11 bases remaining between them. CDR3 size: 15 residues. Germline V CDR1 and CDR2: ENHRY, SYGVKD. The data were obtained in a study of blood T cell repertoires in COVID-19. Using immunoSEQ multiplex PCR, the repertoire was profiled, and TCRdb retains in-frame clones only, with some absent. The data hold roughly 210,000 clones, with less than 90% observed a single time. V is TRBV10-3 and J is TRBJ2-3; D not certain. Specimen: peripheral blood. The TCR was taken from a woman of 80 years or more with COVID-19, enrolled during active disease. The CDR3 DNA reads TGTGCCATCAGTGGCTCAGAGACTAGCACAGATACGCAGTATTTT. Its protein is CAISGSETSTDTQYF.